What follows is one T cell receptor beta chain and its context. Its antigen is unidentified. This sample is drawn from a study of blood T cells in healthy people across ages. Together with a sample-barcoded 5' primer, a J-beta primer mix was included in a second PCR lasting 7 to 11 cycles. TCRdb independently ran MiXCR on the 5' RACE reads; one entry per CDR3 protein. This table has about 1,400,000 distinct CDR3 sequences, roughly 40% appearing once. Study results and caveats: Changes seen in expanded clonotypes were possibly confounded by donor CMV status left unknown. Naive CD4+ cells and diversity were both higher in long-lived donors than in aged donors. Investigators treated diversity estimates from one million T cells as underestimates.

The germline V gene has CDR1 MGHRA and CDR2 YSYEKL. Trimming pared 4 bases from V and 8 bases from J, leaving 6 bases between. CDR3 length equals 11 residues. The source is a woman in her late teens or twenties in good health. The sample comprised blood. The chain couples TRBV4-1 to TRBJ1-3; a possible D gene is TRBD1 (6 bases). The DNA of the CDR3 is TGCGCCAGCAGCCCAGGGGACACCATATATTTT. Translation: CASSPGDTIYF.